The 9 T cell receptor beta chains below were found in one sample sequenced in a study of post-analysis software for immune sequencing data. Study-wide findings and caveats: A handful of TRBV segments (TRBV5-6, TRBV5-1 and TRBV20-1 among them) occurred more frequently in patients than in controls.

The antigens these receptors bind are not known. Each TCR beta cDNA library carried unique molecular identifiers. TCRdb analysed the PCR reads with MiXCR anew, one entry per CDR3 protein. The table shows about 540,000 distinct CDR3 sequences, with roughly 34% occurring only once. Input material: blood. Receptor source: a girl aged 2 to 17 with multiple sclerosis.

The J gene is TRBJ1-1, the V gene TRBV10-3; 9 bases line up with TRBD1. Germline V CDR1 and CDR2: ENHRY, SYGVKD. CDR3 length: 16 amino acids. Losses at the gene ends were 8 bases for V and 1 base for J; bases not matched to a gene: 11. CDR3 nucleotides: TGTGCCATCTGTAGGGGACAGGGACGAGGGAACACTGAAGCTTTCTTT. Its translation is CAICRGQGRGNTEAFF.

This clonotype was seen a handful of times. The gene calls are TRBV5-1 and TRBJ2-6, with D possibly matching TRBD1 (5 bases). The CDR3 has 15 residues. Germline CDR1 is SGHRS and CDR2 is YFSETQ. The V and J ends lost 5 bases and 4 bases respectively, with 13 bases between them. As DNA, the CDR3 is TGCGCCAGCAGTTCAGCCCAGGGCGGGGCCAACGTCCTGACTTTC. This translates into CASSSAQGGANVLTF.

This clonotype was counted a few times. The gene calls are TRBV13 and TRBJ1-1; no clear D gene. Between the trimmed V and J ends, which lost 5 bases and 5 bases, there was a span of 12 bases. Germline values: CDR1 PRHDT, CDR2 FYEKMQ (reference sequence). This CDR3 is built from 13 residues. The CDR3 nucleotides read TGTGCCAGCAGCCCCTCGGGGAGGACTGAAGCTTTCTTT. It encodes CASSPSGRTEAFF.

This clonotype was seen at least ten times. This rearrangement joins TRBV29-1 to TRBJ2-7, with 10 bases fitting TRBD1. Losses at the gene ends were 7 bases for V and 3 bases for J; bases not matched to a gene: 6. This CDR3 spans 13 amino acids. Germline assignment: CDR1 SQVTM and CDR2 ANQGSEA. The CDR3 here is CSGSGTGDYEQYF. Here the CDR3 DNA reads TGCAGCGGCTCCGGGACAGGGGACTACGAGCAGTACTTC.

This clonotype was observed many times. The chain couples TRBV7-9 to TRBJ2-3; D perhaps matches TRBD1 (7 bases). V lost 3 bases, J lost 3 bases, and 13 bases lay in between. The CDR3 runs 15 residues. Germline assignment: CDR1 SEHNR and CDR2 FQNEAQ (reference sequence). Here the CDR3 reads CASSLLAGGTDTQYF. In DNA, the CDR3 is TGTGCCAGCAGCTTGTTAGCAGGGGGGACAGATACGCAGTATTTT.

This clonotype was recorded a few times. The chain recombines TRBV20-1 with TRBJ2-5; D gene unclear. CDR1 DFQATT and CDR2 SNEGSKA come from the germline V gene (reference sequence). The CDR3 totals 13 residues. Between the trimmed V and J ends, which lost 6 bases and 1 base, there was a span of 12 bases. The CDR3 nucleotides are TGCAGTGCGCGAGCAGAGCCCCAAGAGACCCAGTACTTC. It specifies CSARAEPQETQYF.

The V and J genes are TRBV7-2 and TRBJ2-3; 7 bases are shared with TRBD2. This CDR3 comprises 15 residues. Germline V gene data show CDR1 as SGHTA and CDR2 as FQGNSA. With 5 bases clipped from V and 3 bases from J, the junction kept 8 bases outside the gene matches. The DNA of the CDR3 is TGTGCCAGCAGCCGGGATCTAGCGGAGACAGATACGCAGTATTTT. Protein sequence: CASSRDLAETDTQYF.

This chain connects TRBV3-1 to TRBJ2-1; TRBD2 is a possible D gene (5 bases). Germline V CDR1 and CDR2: LGHDT, YNNKEL (reference sequence). V lost 6 bases to trimming and J lost 2 bases, with 17 bases between them. The CDR3 covers 16 residues. This CDR3 reads CASSPSGIRTYNEQFF. As DNA, the CDR3 is TGTGCCAGCAGTCCCTCGGGGATAAGGACCTACAATGAGCAGTTCTTC.

The chain links TRBV28 to TRBJ1-2; a weak D match, TRBD1 (5 bases). The CDR3 consists of 13 residues. Trimming removed 4 bases from V and 8 bases from J, with 14 bases in between. From germline, CDR1 is MDHEN and CDR2 SYDVKM. The CDR3 DNA reads TGTGCCAGCAGTTCCGGGCAGGGTGAGGGCTACACCTTC. Amino acid sequence: CASSSGQGEGYTF.